The source of this T cell receptor (beta chain) is a study of control samples from healthy donors and cancer patients (dated by TCRdb to the early 2020s). Details on this clone: The clone's antigen remains unknown. There are no base qualities to consult, and no much larger clone falls within one base.

The CDR3 goes from the cysteine to the phenylalanine over 16 residues. Left in the record is the CDR3 DNA by itself, 48 bases read in frame from the first base. From V the trimming removes 4 bases and from J it removes 4 bases, while the gene matches leave 8 bases of the junction unaccounted for. CDR1 ENHRY and CDR2 SYGVKD are derived from the germline V gene. Library construction relied on the immunoSEQ multiplex PCR assay. The table was pulled from immuneACCESS by TCRdb, which kept in-frame rearrangements only. Such tables lose some clones; where checked, under half of the loss comes from unresolved V genes, and the rest has no known cause. The sample records about 250,000 clones, roughly four fifths of which are singletons. Together, the top ten hold about 14% of the sample.

The source is a woman in her fifties or sixties with lung cancer. Source material: PBMCs. Recombination connected TRBV10-3 to TRBJ2-3, and TRBD1 matches 10 of the central bases. The DNA reads as follows: TGTGCCATCAGTGCACCGGGACAGGGGACCGCAGATACGCAGTATTTT. This gives the protein CAISAPGQGTADTQYF.